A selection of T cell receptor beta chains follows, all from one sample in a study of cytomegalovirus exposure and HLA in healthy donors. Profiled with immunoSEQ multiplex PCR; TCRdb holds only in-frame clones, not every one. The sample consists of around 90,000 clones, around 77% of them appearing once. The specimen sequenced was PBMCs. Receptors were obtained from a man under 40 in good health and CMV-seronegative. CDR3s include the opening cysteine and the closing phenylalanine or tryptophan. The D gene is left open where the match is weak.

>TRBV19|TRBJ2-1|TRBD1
CASSKLEDRIDGSRFF
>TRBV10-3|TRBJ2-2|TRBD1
CAISKPGQGITGELFF
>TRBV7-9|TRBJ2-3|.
CASSLFRQDTTDTQYF
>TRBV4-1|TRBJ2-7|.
CASSQERVAPYEQYF
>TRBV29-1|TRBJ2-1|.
CSVAERWDNEQFF
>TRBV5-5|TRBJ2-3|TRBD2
CASSGEGDTQYF
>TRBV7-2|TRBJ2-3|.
CASSLALGEDTQYF
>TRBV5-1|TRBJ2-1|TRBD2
CASSLTLLAGINNEQFF
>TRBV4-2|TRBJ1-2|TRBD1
CASSQEDRGVNYGYTF
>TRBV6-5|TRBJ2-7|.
CASSYSSLGATYEQYF
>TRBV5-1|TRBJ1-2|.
CASSPSNYGYTF
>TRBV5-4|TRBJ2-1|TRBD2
CASSFPGTSGGAGYNEQFF
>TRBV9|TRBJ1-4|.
CASSPEAGGGGEKLFF
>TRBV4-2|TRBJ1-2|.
CASSQDVGGVNYGYTF
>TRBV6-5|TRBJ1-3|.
CASSYSTGLGNTIYF
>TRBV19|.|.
CASSIGGGPYEQYF
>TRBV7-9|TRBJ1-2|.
CASSSSWAEDGYTF
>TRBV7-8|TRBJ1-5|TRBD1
CASNQGVDSNQPQHF
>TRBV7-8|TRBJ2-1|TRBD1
CASSLRGPGEQFF
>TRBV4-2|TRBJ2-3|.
CASSQVANPRTDTQYF
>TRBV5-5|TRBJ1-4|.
CASTMEGTTNEKLFF
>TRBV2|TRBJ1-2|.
CASSEAQRGGYGYTF
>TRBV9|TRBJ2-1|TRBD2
CASSATSGTNNEQFF
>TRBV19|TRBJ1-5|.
CASGHLMPQPQHF
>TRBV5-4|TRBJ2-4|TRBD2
CATRDPGLAENIQYF
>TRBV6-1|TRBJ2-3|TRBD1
CASSWTGESGDTQYF
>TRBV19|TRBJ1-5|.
CASSIETGTSNQPQHF
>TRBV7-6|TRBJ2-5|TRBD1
CASSLASTPGTGLVQETQYF
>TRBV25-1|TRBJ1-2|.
CASSSKIIAIGAGYTF
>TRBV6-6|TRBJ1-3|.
CASSYSREASGNTIYF
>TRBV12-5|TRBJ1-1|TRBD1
CASGFRLRDRENTEAFF
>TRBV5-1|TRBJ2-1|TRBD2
CASSQKITAGGRGDEQFF
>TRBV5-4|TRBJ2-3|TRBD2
CATPDASGITDTQYF
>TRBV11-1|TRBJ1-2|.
CASSLGPRDYGYTF
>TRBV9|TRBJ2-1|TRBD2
CASSVAGTSGYNEQFF
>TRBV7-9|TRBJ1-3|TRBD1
CASSPRTGNAGNTIYF
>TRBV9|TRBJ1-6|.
CASSAGTISPLHF
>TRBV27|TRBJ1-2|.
CASSLTKTGGYTF
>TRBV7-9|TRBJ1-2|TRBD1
CASSGTDNGYTF
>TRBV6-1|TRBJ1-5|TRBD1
CASRQGGNQPQHF
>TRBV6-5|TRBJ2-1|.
CASSRRDSATEQFF
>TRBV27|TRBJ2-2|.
CASREGGEAGELFF
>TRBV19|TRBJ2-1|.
CASSTRGNEQFF
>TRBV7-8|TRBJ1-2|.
CASSTVRDGYTF
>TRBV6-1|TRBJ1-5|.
CASSEGIGTNQPQHF